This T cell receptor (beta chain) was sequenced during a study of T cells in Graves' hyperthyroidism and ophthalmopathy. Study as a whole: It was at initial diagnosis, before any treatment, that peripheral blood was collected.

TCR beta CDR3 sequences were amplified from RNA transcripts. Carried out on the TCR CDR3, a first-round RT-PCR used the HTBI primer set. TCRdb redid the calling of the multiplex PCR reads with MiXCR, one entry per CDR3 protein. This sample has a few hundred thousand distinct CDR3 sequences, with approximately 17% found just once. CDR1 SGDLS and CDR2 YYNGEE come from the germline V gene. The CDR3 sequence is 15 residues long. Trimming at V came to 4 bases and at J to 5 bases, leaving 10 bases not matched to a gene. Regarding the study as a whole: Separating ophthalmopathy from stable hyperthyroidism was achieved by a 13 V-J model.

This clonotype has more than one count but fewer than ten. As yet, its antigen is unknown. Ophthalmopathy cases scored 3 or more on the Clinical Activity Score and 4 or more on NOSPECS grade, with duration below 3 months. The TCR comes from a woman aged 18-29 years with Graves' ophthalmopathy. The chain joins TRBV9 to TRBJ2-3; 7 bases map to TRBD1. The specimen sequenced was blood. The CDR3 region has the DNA TGTGCCAGCAGCTCCGACGGAGACAGGGTAGATACGCAGTATTTT. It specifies CASSSDGDRVDTQYF.